These 14 T cell receptor beta chains were sequenced from one sample in a study (dated by TCRdb to 2015 to 2017). Preparation of the library involved 5' RACE. Sequencing instrument: Illumina MiSeq. TCRdb itself trimmed the public reads at Q25 with fastp, ran MiXCR and retained productive beta chains. A single entry per CDR3 protein holds the most common genes and DNA from its merged rows. The sample profile shows around 30,000 distinct CDR3 sequences; approximately 25% of them were found once. Of the sample, 3.5% to 4.5% is held by the ten largest clones. The sequenced sample was naive CD4+ T cells sorted from a lymph node. The label giving this sample's cell subset or site can be read as: naive CD4+ T cells, CD4+CD45RA+CD25-. The receptor set was obtained from a female donor with breast cancer.

Ten or more counts support this clonotype. The rearrangement uses TRBV5-1 and TRBJ1-2; D gene ambiguous. V dropped 1 base and J dropped 3 bases, with 7 bases sitting between them. CDR1 SGHRS and CDR2 YFSETQ come from the germline V gene. The CDR3 totals 13 residues. In DNA form, the CDR3 reads TGCGCCAGCAGCTTGAGGGCCGACTATGGCTACACCTTC. Encoded protein: CASSLRADYGYTF.

This clonotype was picked up a small number of times. The rearrangement links TRBV15 to TRBJ2-1, with D possibly called TRBD1 or TRBD2 (6 bases each). From germline, CDR1 is LNHNV and CDR2 YYDKDF (reference sequence). The V end lost 2 bases, the J end lost 10 bases, and 24 bases lay between the germline ends. The length of the CDR3 is 17 residues. The CDR3 DNA follows: TGTGCCACCAGCAGAAAATCTCGGGGGCCTCTCCCCGTCGAGCAGTTCTTC. It is translated as CATSRKSRGPLPVEQFF. The full variable domain, rest sourced from reference TRBV15 and TRBJ2-1, is DAMVIQNPRYQVTQFGKPVTLSCSQTLNHNVMYWYQQKSSQAPKLLFHYYDKDFNNEADTPDNFQSRRPNTSFCFLDIRSPGLGDTAMYLCATSRKSRGPLPVEQFFGPGTRLTVL.

The rearrangement joins TRBV5-1 to TRBJ1-4, with TRBD1 matching 8 bases. V gave up 4 bases and J gave up 0 bases; unmatched junction bases: 5. This CDR3 region has 16 residues. The germline V gene encodes CDR1 SGHRS and CDR2 YFSETQ. CDR3 bases: TGCGCCAGCAGCCCTGGACAGGGTGCAACTAATGAAAAACTGTTTTTT. Amino acids: CASSPGQGATNEKLFF. The entire variable domain, with the rest obtained from reference TRBV5-1 and TRBJ1-4, is as follows: KAGVTQTPRYLIKTRGQQVTLSCSPISGHRSVSWYQQTPGQGLQFLFEYFSETQRNKGNFPGRFSGRQFSNSRSEMNVSTLELGDSALYLCASSPGQGATNEKLFFGSGTQLSVL.

This clonotype appeared a few times. The genes are TRBV12-3 or TRBV12-4 and TRBJ2-2, with D possibly matching TRBD2 (6 bases). This CDR3 contains 15 residues. V gave up 3 bases and J gave up 1 base, with 9 bases separating them. The CDR3 region is CASSFRRGNTGELFF. In DNA, the CDR3 is TGTGCCAGCAGTTTCCGGCGGGGGAACACCGGGGAGCTGTTTTTT.

The chain uses TRBV7-6 and TRBJ2-2; D call uncertain. In germline, CDR1 is SGHVS, CDR2 FNYEAQ. CDR3 length: 13 residues. Between the trimmed V and J ends, which lost 1 base and 6 bases, there was a span of 6 bases. The CDR3 nucleotides read TGTGCCAGCAGCTTAGAGTTTTCCGGGGAGCTGTTTTTT. It translates to CASSLEFSGELFF.

This clonotype came up many times. The CDR3 coding sequence is TGTGCCAGCAGTTTCCGCGTCCTCAGAGAGACCCAGTACTTC. Protein sequence: CASSFRVLRETQYF. The chain links TRBV12-3 or TRBV12-4 to TRBJ2-5; D uncertain. V was pared by 3 bases and J by 4 bases, with 12 bases between. The CDR3 length is 14 residues.

This clonotype was seen more than once but under ten times. The V gene is TRBV27, the J gene TRBJ2-7; the D call may be TRBD1 or TRBD2 (7 bases each). Germline CDR1 is MNHEY and CDR2 is SMNVEV (reference sequence). This CDR3 region has 13 residues. V lost 8 bases and J lost 3, with 14 bases in between. In DNA, the CDR3 is TGTGCCAGCGGGGGGGACAGCCTCTACGAGCAGTACTTC. It is translated as CASGGDSLYEQYF.

The chain links TRBV28 to TRBJ2-7, with TRBD1 identical over 9 bases. Germline V lookup: CDR1 MDHEN, CDR2 SYDVKM. The CDR3 is 16 amino acids. Trimming cost V 5 bases and J 5 bases; bases outside gene matches: 13. CDR3 sequence (DNA): TGTGCCAGCAGTGGCTACCTCACAGGGGGCAGAGACGAGCAGTACTTC. Translation: CASSGYLTGGRDEQYF. Complete variable domain (other parts from reference TRBV28 and TRBJ2-7): DVKVTQSSRYLVKRTGEKVFLECVQDMDHENMFWYRQDPGLGLRLIYFSYDVKMKEKGDIPEGYSVSREKKERFSLILESASTNQTSMYLCASSGYLTGGRDEQYFGPGTRLTVT.

V gene TRBV12-3 or TRBV12-4 combines with J gene TRBJ2-5; tentatively, D is TRBD2 (7 bases). Between the trimmed V and J ends, which lost 1 base and 5 bases, there was a span of 14 bases. This CDR3 has 15 residues. CDR3 sequence reads: CASSLGGGARETQYF. In nucleotides, the CDR3 is TGTGCCAGCAGTTTAGGGGGGGGCGCGAGGGAGACCCAGTACTTC.

This clonotype is classed as medium-sized. The gene calls are TRBV6-5 and TRBJ2-7; 10 nucleotides match TRBD1. There are 15 residues in the CDR3. With 6 bases clipped from V and 1 base from J, the junction kept 6 bases outside the gene matches. The V gene's germline CDR1 is MNHEY and CDR2 SVGAGI. The CDR3 loop is CASRPRTGGSYEQYF. For the CDR3, the DNA is TGTGCCAGCAGGCCCCGGACAGGGGGATCCTACGAGCAGTACTTC.

Worth noting for this clonotype: This sequence may be a read error, since a much larger clone differs from it by one base. The rearrangement links TRBV12-3 or TRBV12-4 to TRBJ2-7; no firm D call. The CDR3 is 14 residues long. V was clipped by 3 bases and J by 2 bases, with 11 bases between them. CDR3 sequence reads: CASSLMRQTYEQYF. The CDR3 DNA is TGTGCCAGCAGTTTGATGAGGCAGACCTACGAGCAGTACTTC.

The chain has TRBV19 and TRBJ2-2; D is unresolved. From germline, CDR1 is LNHDA and CDR2 SQIVND (reference sequence). V gave up 7 bases and J gave up 7 bases, with 13 bases separating them. The CDR3 totals 13 residues. The CDR3 here is CASTNTENGELFF. For the CDR3, the DNA is TGTGCCAGTACTAACACGGAGAACGGGGAGCTGTTTTTT.

A few counts support this clonotype. The gene calls are TRBV2 and TRBJ1-6; D is ambiguous. This CDR3 has 15 amino acids. Germline V CDR1 and CDR2: SNHLY, FYNNEI. With 4 bases removed from V and 6 bases from J, the gap between germline ends came to 13 bases. The CDR3 DNA reads TGTGCCAGCAGTGCCGCGGGGTGGCGTAATTCACCCCTCCACTTT. Translating gives CASSAAGWRNSPLHF.

This clonotype is categorized as medium-sized. The chain has TRBV4-2 and TRBJ2-1; D is perhaps TRBD2 (5 bases). From germline, CDR1 is LGHNA and CDR2 YNFKEQ. This CDR3 contains 17 residues. V was pared by 4 bases and J by 9 bases, with 25 bases between. The CDR3 protein is CASSPHWMDLKAGEQFF. As DNA, the CDR3 is TGTGCCAGCAGCCCACACTGGATGGACTTAAAGGCTGGTGAGCAGTTCTTC.